Listed here are 14 T cell receptor beta chains from one sample, sequenced in a study of T cell responses to AZD1222 COVID-19 vaccine. Measured with immunoSEQ multiplex PCR; TCRdb has only the in-frame clones, and not every one. The table has roughly 110,000 clones, about 89% seen once. The material sequenced was peripheral blood, taken on day 0 of AZD1222 vaccination. These receptors originate from an adult in good health.

The chain recombines TRBV6-4 with TRBJ1-1, with D perhaps matching TRBD1 (5 bases). V was cut by 6 bases and J by 3 bases, with 11 bases left in between. Germline loops: CDR1 MRHNA, CDR2 SNTAGT. The CDR3 loop spans 13 amino acids. CDR3 sequence: CASRSWGDTEAFF. DNA of the CDR3: TGTGCCAGCAGGAGTTGGGGGGACACTGAAGCTTTCTTT.

V and J are TRBV19 and TRBJ1-4; D gene uncertain. Germline CDR1 LNHDA, CDR2 SQIVND (reference sequence). CDR3 length: 14 amino acids. V shed 5 bases and J shed 1 base, with 8 bases lying between them. CDR3 loop: CASSAQLTNEKLFF. Written as DNA, the CDR3 is TGTGCCAGTAGTGCACAGCTAACTAATGAAAAACTGTTTTTT.

This chain joins TRBV5-1 and TRBJ1-2; 7 bases are a match to TRBD1. This CDR3 is 14 amino acids long. Germline assignment: CDR1 SGHRS and CDR2 YFSETQ. V was pared by 5 bases and J by 8 bases, with 12 bases of the junction left unmatched. As DNA, the CDR3 is TGCGCCAGCAGACGGACAGGCCTCAACGGGGGCTACACCTTC. This codes for CASRRTGLNGGYTF.

As concerns this clone: Other DNA sequences in this sample translate to the same CDR3. The chain joins TRBV7-3 to TRBJ1-6; 9 nucleotides match TRBD1. Trimming removed 1 base from V and 7 bases from J; junction bases left unmatched: 5. CDR3 size: 16 residues. Germline V gene sequence: CDR1 SGHTA, CDR2 FQGTGA. The CDR3 DNA reads TGTGCCAGCAGCTTAAGGGGACAGGGAGGAAATTCACCCCTCCACTTT. This encodes CASSLRGQGGNSPLHF.

Written as DNA, the CDR3 is TGTGCCAGCAGCGCGAGGGACAGTGGAATTCGGCGTGGCTACACCTTC. Protein: CASSARDSGIRRGYTF. The chain combines TRBV9 with TRBJ1-2; the match to TRBD1 covers 7 bases. Per germline, CDR1 SGDLS and CDR2 YYNGEE. J lost 7 bases, V lost 3 bases, and 15 bases had no gene match. This CDR3 has 16 residues. The whole variable domain, remainder taken from reference TRBV9 and TRBJ1-2, is DSGVTQTPKHLITATGQRVTLRCSPRSGDLSVYWYQQSLDQGLQFLIQYYNGEERAKGNILERFSAQQFPDLHSELNLSSLELGDSALYFCASSARDSGIRRGYTFGSGTRLTVV.

The CDR3 reads CATSDWGQGARQETQYF. CDR3 nucleotides: TGTGCCACCAGTGATTGGGGACAGGGGGCGAGGCAAGAGACCCAGTACTTC. This chain uses TRBV24-1 with TRBJ2-5; TRBD1 agrees at 12 bases. Germline loops: CDR1 KGHDR, CDR2 SFDVKD. V trimming: 2 bases; J trimming: 2 bases; junction bases outside the gene matches: 5. The CDR3 is 17 amino acids.

The table lists this clone with a count of one. At the DNA level, this CDR3 is encoded by other sequences in the same sample as well. This chain connects TRBV10-3 to TRBJ1-5; 8 nucleotides align to TRBD1. The CDR3 sequence is 13 residues long. The V gene end was trimmed by 4 bases and the J gene end by 4 bases; junction bases not matched to a gene: 0. Germline-derived CDR1 and CDR2 are ENHRY and SYGVKD. CDR3 region: CAISGTGNQPQHF. In DNA form, the CDR3 reads TGTGCCATCAGTGGGACAGGGAATCAGCCCCAGCATTTT.

On this clone: One junction end does not reproduce the germline sequence, and a read error may be involved. The CDR3 protein is CATSRDSGTDTQYF. The DNA of the CDR3 is TGTGCCACCAGTCGAGACAGTGGGACAGATACGCAGTATTTT. The chain is built from TRBV6-5 and TRBJ2-3; the D gene is possibly TRBD1 (5 bases). This CDR3 has 14 amino acids. The germline V gene has CDR1 MNHEY and CDR2 SVGAGI.

The table lists this clone with a count of one. The V gene is TRBV7-9, the J gene TRBJ2-5, with 8 positions matching TRBD1. The germline gives CDR1 SEHNR, CDR2 FQNEAQ (reference sequence). The CDR3 has 15 residues. Trimming at V came to 4 bases and at J to 4 bases, leaving 8 bases not matched to a gene. Here the CDR3 DNA reads TGTGCCAGCAGCTCCGTACAGGGGGGAGGAGAGACCCAGTACTTC. This sequence encodes CASSSVQGGGETQYF.

The rearrangement joins TRBV28 to TRBJ2-7; TRBD1 is a possible D gene (5 bases). In germline, CDR1 is MDHEN, CDR2 SYDVKM. The CDR3 consists of 15 residues. V was clipped by 4 bases and J by 3 bases, with 16 bases between them. The CDR3 DNA reads as TGTGCCAGCAGTTCCCCTACGACAGACGACTACGAGCAGTACTTC. As protein: CASSSPTTDDYEQYF. Complete variable domain (other parts from reference TRBV28 and TRBJ2-7): DVKVTQSSRYLVKRTGEKVFLECVQDMDHENMFWYRQDPGLGLRLIYFSYDVKMKEKGDIPEGYSVSREKKERFSLILESASTNQTSMYLCASSSPTTDDYEQYFGPGTRLTVT.

The V and J genes are TRBV28 and TRBJ2-1, with D possibly matching TRBD1 (5 bases). Trimming removed 2 bases at V and 7 bases at J, with 12 bases between. Germline CDR1 and CDR2: MDHEN and SYDVKM. This CDR3 comprises 14 residues. This CDR3 reads CASSLVRAGNEQFF. CDR3 nucleotide sequence: TGTGCCAGCAGTTTAGTCAGGGCTGGAAATGAGCAGTTCTTC.

The V and J genes are TRBV18 and TRBJ1-5; no definite D call. V gave up 3 bases and J gave up 0 bases, with 15 bases separating them. CDR1 and CDR2 from the germline V gene are KGHSH and LQKENI. The CDR3 runs to 17 residues. CDR3 in amino acids: CASSPRARRNSNQPQHF. CDR3 DNA sequence: TGTGCCAGCTCACCGAGGGCACGACGGAATAGCAATCAGCCCCAGCATTTT.

This chain links TRBV5-1 with TRBJ1-5; TRBD1 agrees at 9 bases. J was trimmed by 0 bases and V by 3 bases; bases with no gene match: 1. From germline, CDR1 is SGHRS and CDR2 YFSETQ. The CDR3 is 15 residues long. The CDR3 loop is CASSWTGDSNQPQHF. For the CDR3, the DNA is TGCGCCAGCAGCTGGACAGGGGATAGCAATCAGCCCCAGCATTTT.

The chain couples TRBV5-4 to TRBJ1-1, with D perhaps TRBD1 (6 bases). The CDR3 runs to 14 residues. The V and J ends lost 2 bases and 1 base respectively, with 9 bases between them. The germline CDR1 and CDR2 sequences are SGHNT and YYREEE (reference sequence). CDR3 bases: TGTGCCAGCAGCTTCTGGACAGCGAACACTGAAGCTTTCTTT. Translation: CASSFWTANTEAFF.